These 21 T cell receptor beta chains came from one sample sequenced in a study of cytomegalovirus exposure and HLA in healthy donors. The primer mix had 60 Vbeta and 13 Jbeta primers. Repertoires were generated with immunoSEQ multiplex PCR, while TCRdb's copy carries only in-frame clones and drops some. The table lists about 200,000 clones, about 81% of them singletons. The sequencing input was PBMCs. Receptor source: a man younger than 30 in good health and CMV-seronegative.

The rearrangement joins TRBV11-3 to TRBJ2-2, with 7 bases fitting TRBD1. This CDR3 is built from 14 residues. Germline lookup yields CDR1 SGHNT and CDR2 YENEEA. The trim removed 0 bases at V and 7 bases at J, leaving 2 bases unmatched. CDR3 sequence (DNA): TGTGCCAGCAGCTTAGAAAGGGGGCGCGGGGAGCTGTTTTTT. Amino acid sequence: CASSLERGRGELFF.

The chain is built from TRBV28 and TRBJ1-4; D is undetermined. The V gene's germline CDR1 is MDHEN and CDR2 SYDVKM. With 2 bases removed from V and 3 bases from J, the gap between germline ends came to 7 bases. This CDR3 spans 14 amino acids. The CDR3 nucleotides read TGTGCCAGCAGTTTAAGGCGGGCTAATGAAAAACTGTTTTTT. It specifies CASSLRRANEKLFF.

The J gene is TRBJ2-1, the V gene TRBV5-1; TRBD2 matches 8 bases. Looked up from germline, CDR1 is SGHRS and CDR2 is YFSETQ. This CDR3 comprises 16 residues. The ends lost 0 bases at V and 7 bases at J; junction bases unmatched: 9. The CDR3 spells CASSLGPQTSVNEQFF. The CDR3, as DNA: TGCGCCAGCAGCTTGGGGCCCCAGACTAGCGTGAATGAGCAGTTCTTC. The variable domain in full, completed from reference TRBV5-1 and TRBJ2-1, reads KAGVTQTPRYLIKTRGQQVTLSCSPISGHRSVSWYQQTPGQGLQFLFEYFSETQRNKGNFPGRFSGRQFSNSRSEMNVSTLELGDSALYLCASSLGPQTSVNEQFFGPGTRLTVL.

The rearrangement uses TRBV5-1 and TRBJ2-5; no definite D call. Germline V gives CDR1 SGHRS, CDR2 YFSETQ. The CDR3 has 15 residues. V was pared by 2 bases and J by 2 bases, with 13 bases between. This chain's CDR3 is CASSLTATTQETQYF. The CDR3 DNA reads TGCGCCAGCAGCTTAACTGCTACGACACAAGAGACCCAGTACTTC.

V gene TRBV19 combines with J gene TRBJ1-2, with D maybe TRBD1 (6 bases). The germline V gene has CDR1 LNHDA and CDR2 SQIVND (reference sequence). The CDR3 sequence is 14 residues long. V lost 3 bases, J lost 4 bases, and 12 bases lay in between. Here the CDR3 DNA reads TGTGCCAGTAGTATGGGGAACAGGGTCTATGGCTACACCTTC. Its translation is CASSMGNRVYGYTF.

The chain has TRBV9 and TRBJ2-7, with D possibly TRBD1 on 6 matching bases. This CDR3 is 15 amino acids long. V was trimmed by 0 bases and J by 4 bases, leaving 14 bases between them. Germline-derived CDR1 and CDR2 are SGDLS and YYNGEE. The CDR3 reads CASSVAQGTQYEQYF. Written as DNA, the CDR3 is TGTGCCAGCAGCGTAGCTCAAGGGACACAGTACGAGCAGTACTTC.

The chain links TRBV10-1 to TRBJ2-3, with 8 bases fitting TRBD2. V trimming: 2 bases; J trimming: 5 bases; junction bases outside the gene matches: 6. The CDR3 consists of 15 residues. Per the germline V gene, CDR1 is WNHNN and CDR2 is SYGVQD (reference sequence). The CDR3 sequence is CASSEEGLAKDTQYF. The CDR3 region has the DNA TGCGCCAGCAGTGAGGAAGGACTAGCTAAAGATACGCAGTATTTT.

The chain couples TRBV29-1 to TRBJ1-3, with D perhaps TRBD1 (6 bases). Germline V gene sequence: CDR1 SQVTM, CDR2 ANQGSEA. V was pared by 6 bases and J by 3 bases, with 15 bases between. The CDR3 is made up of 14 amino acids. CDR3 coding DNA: TGCAGCGTGGGATACAGGGCGGATGGAAACACCATATATTTT. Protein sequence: CSVGYRADGNTIYF.

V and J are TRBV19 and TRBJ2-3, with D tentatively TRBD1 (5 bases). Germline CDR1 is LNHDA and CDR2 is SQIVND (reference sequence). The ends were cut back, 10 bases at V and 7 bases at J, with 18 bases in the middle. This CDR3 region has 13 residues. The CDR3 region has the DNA TGTGCCACTAGGACAATCCAGGGTCATACGCAGTATTTT. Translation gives CATRTIQGHTQYF. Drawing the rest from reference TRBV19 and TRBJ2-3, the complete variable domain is DGGITQSPKYLFRKEGQNVTLSCEQNLNHDAMYWYRQDPGQGLRLIYYSQIVNDFQKGDIAEGYSVSREKKESFPLTVTSAQKNPTAFYLCATRTIQGHTQYFGPGTRLTVL.

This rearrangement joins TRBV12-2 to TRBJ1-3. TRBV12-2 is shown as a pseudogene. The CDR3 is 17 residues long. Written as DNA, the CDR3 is TGTGCAAGTCGTATAGCGGGGTGGGGGCCCTCTGGAAACACCATATATTTT. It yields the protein CASRIAGWGPSGNTIYF.

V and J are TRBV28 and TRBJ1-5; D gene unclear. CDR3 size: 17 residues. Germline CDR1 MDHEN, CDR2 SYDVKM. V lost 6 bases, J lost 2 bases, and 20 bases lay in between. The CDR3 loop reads CASSPPYGRFGNQPQHF. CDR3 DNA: TGTGCCAGCAGCCCCCCCTATGGGAGGTTCGGCAATCAGCCCCAGCATTTT. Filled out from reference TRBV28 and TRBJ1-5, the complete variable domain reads DVKVTQSSRYLVKRTGEKVFLECVQDMDHENMFWYRQDPGLGLRLIYFSYDVKMKEKGDIPEGYSVSREKKERFSLILESASTNQTSMYLCASSPPYGRFGNQPQHFGDGTRLSIL.

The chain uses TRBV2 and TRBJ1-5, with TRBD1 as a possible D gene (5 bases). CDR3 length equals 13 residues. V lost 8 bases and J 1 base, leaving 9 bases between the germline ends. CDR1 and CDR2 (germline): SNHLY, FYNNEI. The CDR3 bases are TGTGCCAGCGGGGACTCCAGCAATCAGCCCCAGCATTTT. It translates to CASGDSSNQPQHF.

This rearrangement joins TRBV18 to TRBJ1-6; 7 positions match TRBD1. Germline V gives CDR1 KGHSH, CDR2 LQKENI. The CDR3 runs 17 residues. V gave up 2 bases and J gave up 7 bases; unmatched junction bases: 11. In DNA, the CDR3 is TGTGCCAGCTCACCAATGGGAACAGGGGATAGGAATTCACCCCTCCACTTT. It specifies CASSPMGTGDRNSPLHF.

The CDR3 sequence is CASSAGLADEQYF. CDR3 DNA: TGTGCCAGCAGTGCTGGCTTAGCCGACGAGCAGTACTTC. This chain joins TRBV6-1 and TRBJ2-7; unclear D gene. Germline V lookup: CDR1 MNHNS, CDR2 SASEGT. This CDR3 has 13 amino acids. The V and J ends lost 4 bases and 5 bases respectively, with 12 bases between them.

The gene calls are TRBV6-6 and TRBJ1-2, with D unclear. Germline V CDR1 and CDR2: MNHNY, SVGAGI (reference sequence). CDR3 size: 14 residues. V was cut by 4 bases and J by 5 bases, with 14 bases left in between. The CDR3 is CASSSSREVYGYTF. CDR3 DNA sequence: TGTGCCAGCAGTTCCAGTAGGGAGGTTTATGGCTACACCTTC.

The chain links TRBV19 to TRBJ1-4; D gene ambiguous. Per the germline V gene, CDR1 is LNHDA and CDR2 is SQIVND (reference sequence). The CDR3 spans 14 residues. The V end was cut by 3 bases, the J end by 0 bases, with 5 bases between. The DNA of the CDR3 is TGTGCCAGTAGTATCTTTGCAACTAATGAAAAACTGTTTTTT. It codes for CASSIFATNEKLFF.

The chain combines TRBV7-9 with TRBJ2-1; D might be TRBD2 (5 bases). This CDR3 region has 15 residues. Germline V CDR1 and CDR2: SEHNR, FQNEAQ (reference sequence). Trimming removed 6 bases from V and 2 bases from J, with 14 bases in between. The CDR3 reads CASRDEGRPYNEQFF. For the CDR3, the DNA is TGTGCCAGCAGGGACGAGGGTCGCCCCTACAATGAGCAGTTCTTC.

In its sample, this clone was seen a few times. The CDR3 sequence: CASSLGANTEAFF. The CDR3 DNA follows: TGTGCCAGCAGCTTAGGAGCGAACACTGAAGCTTTCTTT. The chain joins TRBV7-2 to TRBJ1-1, with D unresolved. V was trimmed by 1 base and J by 1 base, leaving 4 bases between them. The CDR3 covers 13 residues. The V gene's germline CDR1 is SGHTA and CDR2 FQGNSA.

The CDR3 sequence is CASSHPGYYGYTF. The CDR3 bases are TGTGCCAGCAGCCACCCGGGGTACTATGGCTACACCTTC. V gene TRBV5-4 combines with J gene TRBJ1-2; no firm D call. CDR3 length equals 13 residues. The V end was cut by 4 bases, the J end by 3 bases, with 10 bases between. The germline V gene encodes CDR1 SGHNT and CDR2 YYREEE (reference sequence).

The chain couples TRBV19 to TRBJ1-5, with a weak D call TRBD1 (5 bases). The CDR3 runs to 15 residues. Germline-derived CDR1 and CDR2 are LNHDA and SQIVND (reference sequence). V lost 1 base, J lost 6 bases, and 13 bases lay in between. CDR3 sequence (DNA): TGTGCCAGTAGTATAGTAGGGGATGGGATTCAGCCCCAGCATTTT. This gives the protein CASSIVGDGIQPQHF.

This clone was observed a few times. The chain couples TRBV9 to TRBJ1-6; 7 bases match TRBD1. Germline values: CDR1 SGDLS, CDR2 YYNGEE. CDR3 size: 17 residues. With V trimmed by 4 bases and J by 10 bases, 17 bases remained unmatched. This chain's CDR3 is CASSPRDSLFGTSPLHF. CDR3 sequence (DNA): TGTGCCAGCAGCCCACGGGACAGCTTGTTTGGGACCTCACCCCTCCACTTT.